This passage covers 17 T cell receptor beta chains from one sample sequenced in a study of T-cell memory formation after mild COVID-19. MiXCR was run by TCRdb on the 5' RACE reads, yielding one entry per CDR3 protein. Of about 100,000 distinct CDR3 sequences in the sample, approximately 12% are singletons; the top ten hold around 40%. The sequenced sample consisted of PBMCs or a T cell subset sorted from them (not recorded which). The receptors were gathered from a man aged 18-30 years who had mild COVID-19 (a few samples of this study predate the infection). Cell type and time point are not known.

The CDR3 reads CASRYYEQYF. The CDR3 DNA sequence: TGTGCCAGCAGGTATTACGAGCAGTACTTC. The chain uses TRBV12-3 or TRBV12-4 and TRBJ2-7, with D unresolved. The CDR3 loop spans 10 amino acids. V was shortened by 6 bases and J by 4 bases, with 4 bases between the two germline ends.

The J gene is TRBJ2-5, the V gene TRBV7-9, with 11 bases fitting TRBD2. The CDR3 is 17 residues long. Germline CDR1 SEHNR, CDR2 FQNEAQ (reference sequence). Trimming cost V 5 bases and J 2 bases; bases outside gene matches: 10. CDR3 DNA sequence: TGTGCCAGCAGCGAAGACCCGGGACTAGCGGTGCAAGAGACCCAGTACTTC. This translates into CASSEDPGLAVQETQYF.

This clonotype was detected many times. This sequence joins TRBV5-1 and TRBJ2-7, with TRBD2 as a possible D gene (5 bases). V gave up 2 bases and J gave up 2 bases, with 8 bases separating them. In germline, CDR1 is SGHRS, CDR2 YFSETQ. The CDR3 contains 13 residues. CDR3 amino acids: CASSFTGAYEQYF. The CDR3 nucleotides are TGCGCCAGCAGCTTCACCGGGGCCTACGAGCAGTACTTC.

The chain has TRBV5-1 and TRBJ1-2, with D possibly matching TRBD1 (6 bases). Trimming took off 2 bases at V and 3 bases at J, with 14 bases between the two ends. This CDR3 is built from 15 residues. Per the germline V gene, CDR1 is SGHRS and CDR2 is YFSETQ. The CDR3 protein is CASSLWQGRYYGYTF. CDR3 nucleotides: TGCGCCAGCAGCTTATGGCAGGGGAGGTACTATGGCTACACCTTC.

The sample holds many counts of this clonotype. The rearrangement uses TRBV20-1 and TRBJ2-7; TRBD1 matches at 7 bases. Losses at the gene ends were 5 bases for V and 2 bases for J; bases not matched to a gene: 9. The CDR3 has 14 amino acids. Germline CDR1 and CDR2: DFQATT and SNEGSKA (reference sequence). The CDR3 region has the DNA TGCAGTGCTGGTCGACAGGGACCTGCCTACGAGCAGTACTTC. It translates to CSAGRQGPAYEQYF.

The rearrangement links TRBV11-2 to TRBJ2-7; D is ambiguous. This CDR3 is built from 14 residues. Looked up from germline, CDR1 is SGHAT and CDR2 is FQNNGV. V shed 1 base and J shed 0 bases, with 7 bases lying between them. CDR3 coding DNA: TGTGCCAGCAGCTTAGTTCCAACCTCCTACGAGCAGTACTTC. Its protein is CASSLVPTSYEQYF.

The chain is built from TRBV29-1 and TRBJ1-2; D remains unclear. The CDR3 consists of 13 residues. V was shortened by 6 bases and J by 1 base, with 12 bases between the two germline ends. The V gene's germline CDR1 is SQVTM and CDR2 ANQGSEA. The CDR3 nucleotides read TGCAGCGTCCCGAATGGGGATAACTATGGCTACACCTTC. It encodes CSVPNGDNYGYTF.

This clonotype was seen only a few times. The V gene is TRBV2, the J gene TRBJ2-3; D call uncertain. Germline CDR1 is SNHLY and CDR2 is FYNNEI. V dropped 3 bases and J dropped 4 bases, with 11 bases sitting between them. The CDR3 runs 14 residues. CDR3 residues: CASSDWVPSDTQYF. The CDR3 DNA sequence: TGTGCCAGCAGTGATTGGGTCCCGTCAGATACGCAGTATTTT.

This clonotype came up a few times. V gene TRBV4-3 combines with J gene TRBJ2-3; 7 bases align to TRBD2. The CDR3 has 17 amino acids. Looked up from germline, CDR1 is LGHNA and CDR2 is YSLEER. V lost 1 base and J lost 0; bases outside the gene matches: 7. CDR3 residues: CASSQAPGEGSTDTQYF. CDR3 bases: TGCGCCAGCAGCCAAGCCCCGGGGGAGGGAAGCACAGATACGCAGTATTTT.

This chain links TRBV18 with TRBJ1-2; 8 nucleotides align to TRBD1. Germline CDR1 KGHSH, CDR2 LQKENI. The CDR3 consists of 17 residues. J lost 4 bases, V lost 6 bases, and 16 bases had no gene match. The CDR3 DNA sequence: TGTGCCAGCTCGGATAGCGGGACAGGAATAACCTTCTATGGCTACACCTTC. Translating it yields CASSDSGTGITFYGYTF.

This clonotype was detected many times. This chain uses TRBV12-3 or TRBV12-4 with TRBJ2-3, with TRBD2 identical over 7 bases. V shed 7 bases and J 6 bases; nucleotides not matched to a gene: 10. The CDR3 sequence is 14 residues long. The CDR3 DNA sequence: TGTGCCAGCACCTGGGTACTAGCGCTTGATACGCAGTATTTT. Residues: CASTWVLALDTQYF.

The sample holds a few counts of this clonotype. The gene calls are TRBV4-1 and TRBJ1-5; D gene uncertain. Between the trimmed V and J ends, which lost 3 bases and 0 bases, there was a span of 18 bases. The CDR3 contains 18 residues. In germline, CDR1 is MGHRA, CDR2 YSYEKL. CDR3 region: CASSQHEGMVYSNQPQHF. The DNA for the CDR3 is TGCGCCAGCAGCCAGCATGAGGGAATGGTGTATAGCAATCAGCCCCAGCATTTT.

The table lists this clonotype with a few counts. The chain combines TRBV7-2 with TRBJ2-1; maybe TRBD1 (6 bases). Germline assignment: CDR1 SGHTA and CDR2 FQGNSA. With 0 bases removed from V and 5 bases from J, the gap between germline ends came to 8 bases. This CDR3 has 14 residues. The CDR3 loop reads CASSLATGDNEQFF. The CDR3 nucleotides read TGTGCCAGCAGCTTAGCGACAGGTGACAATGAGCAGTTCTTC.

The chain carries TRBV7-3 and TRBJ2-3; 7 bases are shared with TRBD2. The CDR3 is 15 amino acids. V shed 0 bases, J shed 5 bases, and the junction held 5 bases outside the gene matches. Germline values: CDR1 SGHTA, CDR2 FQGTGA. DNA of the CDR3: TGTGCCAGCAGCTTAACCGGGGGGAAGGGAGATACGCAGTATTTT. It encodes CASSLTGGKGDTQYF.

CDR3: CASSFGAGNIQYF. CDR3 bases: TGTGCCAGCAGTTTTGGGGCGGGGAACATTCAGTACTTC. The rearrangement links TRBV28 to TRBJ2-4; tentatively, D is TRBD2 (6 bases). The germline V gene has CDR1 MDHEN and CDR2 SYDVKM. This CDR3 spans 13 amino acids. V was trimmed by 3 bases and J by 7 bases, leaving 10 bases between them.

This clonotype was seen a handful of times. J is TRBJ2-3 and V is TRBV7-2, with D possibly TRBD2 on 6 matching bases. Per germline, CDR1 SGHTA and CDR2 FQGNSA. V dropped 5 bases and J dropped 6 bases, with 15 bases sitting between them. The CDR3 is 14 residues long. The CDR3 protein is CASSGTLGPDTQYF. For the CDR3, the DNA is TGTGCCAGCAGCGGGACTTTGGGGCCGGATACGCAGTATTTT.

This clonotype has more than one count but fewer than ten. The V and J genes are TRBV7-2 and TRBJ2-2, with 7 bases identical to TRBD2. Germline V gene data show CDR1 as SGHTA and CDR2 as FQGNSA. This CDR3 spans 15 amino acids. V gave up 2 bases and J gave up 4 bases; unmatched junction bases: 4. The CDR3 here is CASSLHGGGTGELFF. Here the CDR3 DNA reads TGTGCCAGCAGCTTACACGGCGGGGGCACCGGGGAGCTGTTTTTT.